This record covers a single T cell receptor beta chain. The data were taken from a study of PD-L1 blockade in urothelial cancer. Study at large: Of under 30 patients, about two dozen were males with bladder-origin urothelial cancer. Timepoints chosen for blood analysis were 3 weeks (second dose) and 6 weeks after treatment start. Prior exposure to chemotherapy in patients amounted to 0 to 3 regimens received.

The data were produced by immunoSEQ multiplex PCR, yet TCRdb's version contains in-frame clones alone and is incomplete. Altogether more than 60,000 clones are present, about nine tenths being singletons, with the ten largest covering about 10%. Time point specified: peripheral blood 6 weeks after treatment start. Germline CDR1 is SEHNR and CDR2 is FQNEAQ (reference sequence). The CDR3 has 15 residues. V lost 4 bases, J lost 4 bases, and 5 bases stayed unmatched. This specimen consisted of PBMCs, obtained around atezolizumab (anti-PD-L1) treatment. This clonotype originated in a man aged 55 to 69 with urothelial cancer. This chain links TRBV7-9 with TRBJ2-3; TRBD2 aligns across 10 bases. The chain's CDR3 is CASSYPSGSPDTQYF. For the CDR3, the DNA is TGTGCCAGCAGCTACCCTAGCGGGAGCCCAGATACGCAGTATTTT.